This T cell receptor beta chain was identified during a study of technical replicates of blood from a handful of donors. Clones were read by immunoSEQ multiplex PCR, and TCRdb kept only the in-frame ones, dropping some. Of more than 15,000 clones in the sample, around nine tenths are singletons; the top ten hold more than 9.5%. V dropped 4 bases and J dropped 10; count of bases not matched to a gene: 6. The germline V gene encodes CDR1 LNHDA and CDR2 SQIVND (reference sequence). This CDR3 spans 15 amino acids. The sample taken for sequencing was PBMCs. V and J are TRBV19 and TRBJ2-1; 14 positions match TRBD2. This sequence was found in a human donor in good health. CDR3 protein: CASSTGTSGRSEQFF. The CDR3 DNA reads as TGTGCCAGTAGTACGGGGACTAGCGGGAGAAGCGAGCAGTTCTTC.